This TCR beta chain was found in a study of cytomegalovirus exposure and HLA in healthy donors. Germline V CDR1 and CDR2: MNHEY, SMNVEV (reference sequence). The CDR3 extends over 15 amino acids. With 2 bases removed from V and 4 bases from J, the gap between germline ends came to 15 bases. Primers: 60 Vbeta forward and 13 Jbeta reverse. Data came from immunoSEQ multiplex PCR; TCRdb stores just in-frame clones and leaves some out. The data contain over 110,000 clones, 82% of them singletons. This clonotype was sampled from a male donor in good health and CMV-seronegative. Sequences were obtained from PBMCs. The chain is built from TRBV27 and TRBJ2-7, with D possibly matching TRBD1 (5 bases). This CDR3 is CASSLTGRSKYEQYF. The CDR3 DNA follows: TGTGCCAGCAGTTTAACAGGAAGGTCTAAGTACGAGCAGTACTTC.